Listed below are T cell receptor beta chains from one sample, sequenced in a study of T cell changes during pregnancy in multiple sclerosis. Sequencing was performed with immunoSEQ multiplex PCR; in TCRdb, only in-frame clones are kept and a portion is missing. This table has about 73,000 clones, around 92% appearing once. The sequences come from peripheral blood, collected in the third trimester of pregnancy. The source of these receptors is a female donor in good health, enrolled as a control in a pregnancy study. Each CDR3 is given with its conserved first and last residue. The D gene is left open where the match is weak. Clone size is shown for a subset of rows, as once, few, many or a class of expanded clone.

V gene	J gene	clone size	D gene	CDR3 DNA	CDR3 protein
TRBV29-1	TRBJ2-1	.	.	TGCAGCGCTCGGACAGTTTCCTACAATGAGCAGTTCTTC	CSARTVSYNEQFF
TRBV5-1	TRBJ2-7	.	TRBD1	TGCGCCAGCAGCCAGGGACAGGCAAAGACGGCACGGCTTCACTACGAGCAGTACTTC	CASSQGQAKTARLHYEQYF
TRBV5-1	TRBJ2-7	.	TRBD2	TGCGCCAGCGGAGTCAAGTATAGCGGGGGCTTTTCTAGCTCCTACGAGCAGTACTTC	CASGVKYSGGFSSSYEQYF
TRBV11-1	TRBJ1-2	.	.	TGTGCCAGCAGCTTAGCGGAAGGGGAGGACTATGGCTACACCTTC	CASSLAEGEDYGYTF
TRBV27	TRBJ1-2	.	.	TGTGCCAGCAGTTTAAGTAGGGGTTCCAACTATGGCTACACCTTC	CASSLSRGSNYGYTF
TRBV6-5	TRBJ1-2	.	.	TGTGCCAGCAGTACCCAGGGCTATGGCTACACCTTC	CASSTQGYGYTF
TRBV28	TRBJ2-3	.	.	TGTGCCAGCAGTTTTACTAGTGGTTCAGATACGCAGTATTTT	CASSFTSGSDTQYF
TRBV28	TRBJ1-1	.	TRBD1	TGTGCCAGCAGAAGGGGGCGCGGTGAAGCTTTCTTT	CASRRGRGEAFF
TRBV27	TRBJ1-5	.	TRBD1	TGTGCCAGCAGTTTGGTCAGGGGGTTCCAGCCCCAGCATTTT	CASSLVRGFQPQHF
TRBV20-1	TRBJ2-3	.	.	TGCAGTGCAACTAGCACAGATACGCAGTATTTT	CSATSTDTQYF
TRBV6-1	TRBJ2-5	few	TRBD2	TGTGCCAGCAGTACACTAGCGGGGGGGCCAGAGACCCAGTACTTC	CASSTLAGGPETQYF
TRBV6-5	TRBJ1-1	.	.	TGTGCCAGCAGTTCACTTACTGGGGGAGGGCCCACTGAAGCTTTCTTT	CASSSLTGGGPTEAFF
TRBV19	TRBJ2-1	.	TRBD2	TGTGCCAGTAGTAAACTAGCGGGGGGACACAATGAGCAGTTCTTC	CASSKLAGGHNEQFF
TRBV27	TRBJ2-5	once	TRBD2	TGTGCCAGCAGTCCTCCGGGACTAGCTGGAATGGAGACCCAGTACTTC	CASSPPGLAGMETQYF
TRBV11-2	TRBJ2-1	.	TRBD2	TGTGCCAGCAACATAGCGGGCGGGGATGAGCAGTTCTTC	CASNIAGGDEQFF
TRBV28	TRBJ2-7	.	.	TGTGCCAGCATCGGGAACCGGGACACGGGCTACGAGCAGTACTTC	CASIGNRDTGYEQYF
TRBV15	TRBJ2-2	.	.	TGTGCCACCCGGGTTAGGGGGACAACGAACACCGGGGAGCTGTTTTTT	CATRVRGTTNTGELFF
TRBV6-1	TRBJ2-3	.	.	TGTGCCAGCAGTGAAATTGGGGGGCGCGGGGGCAATACGCAGTATTTT	CASSEIGGRGGNTQYF
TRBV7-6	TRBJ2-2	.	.	TGTGCCAGCAGCTCTACCACGAACACCGGGGAGCTGTTTTTT	CASSSTTNTGELFF
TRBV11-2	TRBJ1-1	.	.	TGTGCCAGCAGCTTATCCCAGGGAAGCACTGAAGCTTTCTTT	CASSLSQGSTEAFF
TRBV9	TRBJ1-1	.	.	TGTGCCAGCAGCTTCAGCGCGACCAACCCTGAAGCTTTCTTT	CASSFSATNPEAFF
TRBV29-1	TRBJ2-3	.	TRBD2	TGCAGCGTAGTGGCGGGGGGACCAGATACGCAGTATTTT	CSVVAGGPDTQYF
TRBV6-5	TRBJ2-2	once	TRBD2	TGTGCCAGCGGACGACTAGCGGGGGGCGGGGAGCTGTTTTTT	CASGRLAGGGELFF
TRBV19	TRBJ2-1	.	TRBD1	TGTGCCAGTAGTGTCGGGACAGGGGTTAATGAGCAGTTCTTC	CASSVGTGVNEQFF
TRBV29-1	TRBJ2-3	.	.	TGCAGCGTTGAAGACGGCACAGATACGCAGTATTTT	CSVEDGTDTQYF
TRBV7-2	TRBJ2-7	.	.	TGTGCCAGCAGCTTAGCCGAGGGCTACGAGCAGTACTTC	CASSLAEGYEQYF
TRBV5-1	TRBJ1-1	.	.	TGCGCCAGCAGCCCAGGTCAGACCCTGAACACTGAAGCTTTCTTT	CASSPGQTLNTEAFF
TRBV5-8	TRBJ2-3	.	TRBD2	TGTGCCAGCAGCTTGGGTGGACTAGCGGGTACAGATACGCAGTATTTT	CASSLGGLAGTDTQYF
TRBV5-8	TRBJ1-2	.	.	TGTGCCAGCGGAGTCAACTATGGCTACACCTTC	CASGVNYGYTF